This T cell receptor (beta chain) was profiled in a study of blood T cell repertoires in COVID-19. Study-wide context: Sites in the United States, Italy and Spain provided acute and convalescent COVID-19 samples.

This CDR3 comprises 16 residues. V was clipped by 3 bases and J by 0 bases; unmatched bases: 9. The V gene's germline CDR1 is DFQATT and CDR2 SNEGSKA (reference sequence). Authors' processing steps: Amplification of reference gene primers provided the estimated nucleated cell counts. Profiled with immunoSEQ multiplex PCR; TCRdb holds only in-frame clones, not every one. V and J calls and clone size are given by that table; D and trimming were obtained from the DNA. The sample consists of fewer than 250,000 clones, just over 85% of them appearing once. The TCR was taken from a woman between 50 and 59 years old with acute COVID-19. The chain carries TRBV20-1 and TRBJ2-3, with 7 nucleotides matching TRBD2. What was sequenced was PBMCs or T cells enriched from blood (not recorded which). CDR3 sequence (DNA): TGCAGTGCTAGTCCAGCGGGAAGAACTAGCACAGATACGCAGTATTTT. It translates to CSASPAGRTSTDTQYF.